The rows below give T cell receptor beta chains drawn from one sample of a study of shared clonotypes between healthy human individuals. The table came from immunoSEQ multiplex PCR; TCRdb's copy has only in-frame clones and leaves some out. The repertoire holds millions of clones, with over 85% as singletons. Sequencing was performed on naive CD4+ T cells sorted from blood. These TCRs come from a man in his late teens or twenties in good health. The CDR3 runs from the conserved cysteine through the conserved F or W. The D gene is left open where the match is weak.

CDR3,DNA,D,J,V
CASSQAFGDRGLGANVLTF,TGCGCCAGCAGCCAAGCCTTTGGGGACAGGGGGCTTGGGGCCAACGTCCTGACTTTC,TRBD1,TRBJ2-6,TRBV4-3
CASSEILRDRGNYGYTF,TGTGCCAGCAGTGAAATACTGAGGGACAGGGGCAACTATGGCTACACCTTC,TRBD1,TRBJ1-2,TRBV6-1
CACTTSGAYNEQFF,TGTGCCTGTACGACTAGCGGGGCCTACAATGAGCAGTTCTTC,TRBD2,TRBJ2-1,TRBV30
CASSVGASLSTGELFF,TGTGCCAGCAGCGTAGGGGCTAGCCTTAGCACCGGGGAGCTGTTTTTT,.,TRBJ2-2,TRBV9
CASSLVEGTEAFF,TGTGCCAGCAGCTTGGTGGAGGGCACTGAAGCTTTCTTT,.,TRBJ1-1,TRBV5-6
CASSLGLAGASGELFF,TGTGCCAGCAGCTTGGGTCTAGCGGGAGCTAGCGGGGAGCTGTTTTTT,TRBD2,TRBJ2-2,TRBV5-4
CASSPGLGELFF,TGCGCCAGCAGCCCAGGACTGGGGGAGCTGTTTTTT,.,TRBJ2-2,TRBV5-1
CASSIDSTGAYSNQPQHF,TGTGCCAGTAGTATAGATTCGACAGGGGCCTATAGCAATCAGCCCCAGCATTTT,TRBD1,TRBJ1-5,TRBV19
CASSQEFHTEGWREKLFF,TGCGCCAGCAGCCAAGAGTTTCACACGGAGGGGTGGCGGGAAAAACTGTTTTTT,.,TRBJ1-4,TRBV4-1
CASSLWGRGVGQETQYF,TGCGCCAGCAGCTTGTGGGGCAGGGGAGTCGGGCAAGAGACCCAGTACTTC,.,TRBJ2-5,TRBV5-1
CASSFDPNTGELFF,TGTGCCAGCAGCTTCGACCCGAACACCGGGGAGCTGTTTTTT,.,TRBJ2-2,TRBV7-2
CASSYDRTLNEQYF,TGTGCCAGCAGTTACGACCGGACCCTAAACGAGCAGTACTTC,.,TRBJ2-7,TRBV6-6
CASSLEVGGYGYTF,TGTGCCAGCAGCTTGGAGGTGGGAGGCTATGGCTACACCTTC,.,TRBJ1-2,TRBV5-6
CASSQAVGITYEQYF,TGTGCCAGCAGCCAAGCCGTAGGGATTACCTACGAGCAGTACTTC,.,TRBJ2-7,TRBV14